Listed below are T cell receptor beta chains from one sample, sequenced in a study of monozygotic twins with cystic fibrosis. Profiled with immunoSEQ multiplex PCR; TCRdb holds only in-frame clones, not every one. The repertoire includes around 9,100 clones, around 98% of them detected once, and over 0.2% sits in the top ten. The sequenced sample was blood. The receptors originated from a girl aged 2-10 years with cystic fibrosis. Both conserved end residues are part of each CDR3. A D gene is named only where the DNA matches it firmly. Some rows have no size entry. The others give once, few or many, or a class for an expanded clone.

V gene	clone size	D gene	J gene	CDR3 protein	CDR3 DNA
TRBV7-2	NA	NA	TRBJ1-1	CASSSGRGSTEAFF	TGTGCCAGCAGCTCAGGAAGGGGGAGCACTGAAGCTTTCTTT
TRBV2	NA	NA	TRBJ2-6	CASSEINGGANVLTF	TGTGCCAGCAGTGAAATTAATGGGGGGGCCAACGTCCTGACTTTC
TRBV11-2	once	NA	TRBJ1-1	CASSLGPRQNEAFF	TGTGCCAGCAGCTTAGGTCCGCGGCAAAACGAAGCTTTCTTT
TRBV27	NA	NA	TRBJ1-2	CASSLAGFYGYTF	TGTGCCAGCAGTTTAGCGGGGTTCTATGGCTACACCTTC
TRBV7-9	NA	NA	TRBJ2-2	CASSPAAGTGELFF	TGTGCCAGCAGCCCAGCGGCGGGGACCGGGGAGCTGTTTTTT
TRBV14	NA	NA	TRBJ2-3	CASSQEQITDTQYF	TGTGCCAGCAGCCAAGAACAGATCACAGATACGCAGTATTTT
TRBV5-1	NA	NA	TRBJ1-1	CASSSEGQNTEAFF	TGCGCCAGCAGCTCGGAGGGACAGAACACTGAAGCTTTCTTT
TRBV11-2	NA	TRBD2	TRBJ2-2	CASSFSYSGSRGGELFF	TGTGCCAGCAGCTTTTCTTATAGCGGGAGTAGGGGCGGGGAGCTGTTTTTT
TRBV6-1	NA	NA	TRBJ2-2	CASSERVNGELFF	TGTGCCAGCAGTGAGCGTGTGAACGGGGAGCTGTTTTTT
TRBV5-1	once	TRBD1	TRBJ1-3	CASSSTGGSGNTIYF	TGCGCCAGCAGCTCTACAGGGGGCTCTGGAAACACCATATATTTT
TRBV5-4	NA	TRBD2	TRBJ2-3	CASSRPAGDQDTQYF	TGTGCCAGCAGCCGACCTGCGGGAGATCAGGATACGCAGTATTTT
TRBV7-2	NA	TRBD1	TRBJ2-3	CASSPDRVPSTDTQYF	TGTGCCAGCAGCCCGGACAGGGTACCTAGCACAGATACGCAGTATTTT
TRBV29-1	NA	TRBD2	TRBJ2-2	CSGSGGLNTGELFF	TGCAGCGGATCGGGAGGATTAAACACCGGGGAGCTGTTTTTT
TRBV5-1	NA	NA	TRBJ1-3	CASSQAQGAGNTIYF	TGCGCCAGCAGCCAAGCACAGGGAGCCGGAAACACCATATATTTT
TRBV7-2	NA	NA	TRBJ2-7	CASSLVTGIYEQYF	TGTGCCAGCAGCTTAGTCACGGGAATCTACGAGCAGTACTTC
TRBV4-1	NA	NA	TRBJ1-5	CASSQVGGNQPQHF	TGCGCCAGCAGCCAAGTAGGGGGTAATCAGCCCCAGCATTTT
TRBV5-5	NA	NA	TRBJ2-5	CASSQDRGSGSLRETQYF	TGTGCCAGCAGTCAGGACAGGGGTAGCGGGAGCCTAAGAGAGACCCAGTACTTC
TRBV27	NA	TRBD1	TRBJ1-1	CASSPGQGNTEAFF	TGTGCCAGCAGTCCCGGACAGGGCAACACTGAAGCTTTCTTT
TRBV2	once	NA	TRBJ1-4	CASNAWLYGSNEKLFF	TGTGCCAGCAATGCATGGCTTTACGGCTCTAATGAAAAACTGTTTTTT
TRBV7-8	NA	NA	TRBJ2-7	CASSPRGAGYEQYF	TGTGCCAGCAGCCCACGGGGGGCCGGCTACGAGCAGTACTTC
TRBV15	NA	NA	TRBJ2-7	CATSRVIGAGNYEQYF	TGTGCCACCAGCAGAGTTATTGGAGCAGGTAACTACGAGCAGTACTTC
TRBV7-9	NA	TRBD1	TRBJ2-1	CASSVTGDTSEQFF	TGTGCCAGCAGCGTAACAGGGGATACTAGTGAGCAGTTCTTC
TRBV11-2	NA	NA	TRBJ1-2	CASSLGGWWATYGYTF	TGTGCCAGCAGCCTAGGGGGGTGGTGGGCCACCTATGGCTACACCTTC
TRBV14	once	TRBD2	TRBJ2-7	CASSQEMGGSYEQYF	TGTGCCAGCAGCCAAGAAATGGGGGGGTCCTACGAGCAGTACTTC
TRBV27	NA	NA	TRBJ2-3	CASSLVLTDTQYF	TGTGCCAGCAGTTTAGTTCTCACAGATACGCAGTATTTT
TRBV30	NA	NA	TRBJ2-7	CAWSVGPYEQYF	TGTGCCTGGAGTGTCGGCCCCTACGAGCAGTACTTC
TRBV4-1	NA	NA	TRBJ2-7	CASSQDWLESYEQYF	TGCGCCAGCAGCCAAGATTGGCTAGAAAGCTACGAGCAGTACTTC
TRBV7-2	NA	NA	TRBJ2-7	CASSPPDARQYF	TGTGCCAGCAGCCCGCCGGATGCCCGGCAGTACTTC
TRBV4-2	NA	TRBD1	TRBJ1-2	CASSQDLTGEFHYGYTF	TGTGCCAGCAGCCAAGATTTGACAGGGGAATTCCACTATGGCTACACCTTC
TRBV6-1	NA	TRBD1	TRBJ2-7	CASPGTDTYEQYF	TGTGCCAGCCCCGGGACAGATACCTACGAGCAGTACTTC
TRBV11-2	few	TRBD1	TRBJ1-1	CASSFTQGAQKTEAFF	TGTGCCAGCAGCTTTACACAGGGGGCGCAAAAGACTGAAGCTTTCTTT
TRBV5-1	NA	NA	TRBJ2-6	CASSPPLISGANVLTF	TGCGCCAGCAGCCCTCCCCTGATCTCTGGGGCCAACGTCCTGACTTTC
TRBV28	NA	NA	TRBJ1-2	CASSLDLTRGYTF	TGTGCCAGCAGTTTGGACCTCACGAGGGGCTACACCTTC
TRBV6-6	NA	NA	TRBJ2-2	CASSCKDRTNTGELFF	TGTGCCAGCAGCTGTAAAGACAGGACCAACACCGGGGAGCTGTTTTTT
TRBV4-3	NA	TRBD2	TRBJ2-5	CASSQSRLAGGFQETQYF	TGCGCCAGCAGCCAATCTAGGCTAGCGGGAGGCTTCCAAGAGACCCAGTACTTC
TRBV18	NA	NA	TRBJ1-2	CASSPGTHPNYGYTF	TGTGCCAGCTCACCGGGGACACATCCCAACTATGGCTACACCTTC
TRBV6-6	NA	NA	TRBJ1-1	CASSYRGGAFF	TGTGCCAGCAGTTACCGAGGGGGGGCTTTCTTT
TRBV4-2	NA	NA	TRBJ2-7	CASSQDGSSAQAYEQYF	TGTGCCAGCAGCCAAGATGGGTCTAGCGCTCAAGCCTACGAGCAGTACTTC
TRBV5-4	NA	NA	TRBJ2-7	CASSFNAGPSYEQYF	TGTGCCAGCAGCTTCAACGCTGGGCCTTCCTACGAGCAGTACTTC
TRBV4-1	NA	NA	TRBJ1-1	CASSQVGRVGSTEAFF	TGCGCCAGCAGCCAAGTAGGCAGGGTGGGGAGCACTGAAGCTTTCTTT
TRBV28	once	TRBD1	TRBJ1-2	CASRPPGTGESYGYTF	TGTGCCAGCAGGCCACCCGGGACAGGGGAGAGCTATGGCTACACCTTC
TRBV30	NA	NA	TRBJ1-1	CACSDLGMNTEAFF	TGTGCCTGTTCTGATCTGGGGATGAACACTGAAGCTTTCTTT
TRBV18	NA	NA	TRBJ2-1	CASSPLRGSYNEQFF	TGTGCCAGCTCCCCTTTGAGAGGGTCCTACAATGAGCAGTTCTTC
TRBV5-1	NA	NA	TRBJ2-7	CASSLQGLSEQYF	TGCGCCAGCAGCTTGCAGGGGCTGAGCGAGCAGTACTTC
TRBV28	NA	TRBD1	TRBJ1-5	CASSYLRTGRGSGPQHF	TGTGCCAGCAGCTATCTTCGGACAGGGAGGGGGTCAGGGCCCCAGCATTTT
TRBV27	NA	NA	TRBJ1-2	CASSYTGRSYGYTF	TGTGCCAGCAGTTACACCGGACGGAGCTATGGCTACACCTTC
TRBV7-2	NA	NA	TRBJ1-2	CASSLRDSSYGYTF	TGTGCCAGCAGCTTAAGGGATTCAAGCTATGGCTACACCTTC
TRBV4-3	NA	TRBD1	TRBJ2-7	CASSQDLTGASIEQYF	TGCGCCAGCAGCCAAGATTTGACAGGGGCGAGTATTGAGCAGTACTTC
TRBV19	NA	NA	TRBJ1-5	CASSIELVYGNQPQHF	TGTGCCAGTAGTATCGAGCTGGTATACGGCAATCAGCCCCAGCATTTT
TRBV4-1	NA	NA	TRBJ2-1	CASSQEGKDEQFF	TGCGCCAGCAGCCAAGAGGGGAAGGATGAGCAGTTCTTC
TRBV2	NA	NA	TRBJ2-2	CASSEPLTMTTGELFF	TGTGCCAGCAGTGAACCCCTCACCATGACCACCGGGGAGCTGTTTTTT